Listed below are T cell receptor beta chains from one sample, sequenced in a study of T cell clones after liver transplantation. Method: immunoSEQ multiplex PCR; TCRdb's copy keeps in-frame clones and lacks some. The sample lists fewer than 110,000 clones; around 84% were seen once. The starting material was CD4+ T cells from blood, obtained around 49 months after liver transplant. The receptors here all came from a human patient who received a liver transplant. Certain T cells may be donor cells from the graft. Each CDR3 is given with its conserved first and last residue. The order of the fields is V gene, D gene, J gene, clone size, CDR3 DNA, CDR3 protein. The D gene is left open where the match is weak. Not all rows give a size; the values are once, few, many and, for expanded clones, a class.

>TRBV28|TRBD1|TRBJ1-5|few
TGTGCCAGCAGGGTACAGGGGGCCGGCCAGCCCCAGCATTTT
CASRVQGAGQPQHF
>TRBV9|.|TRBJ2-1|.
TGTGCCAGCAGCGGAGGATTACAGGTGTATGAGCAGTTCTTC
CASSGGLQVYEQFF
>TRBV9|TRBD1|TRBJ2-7|.
TGTGCCAGCAGCACCGGGACAGGGGGAACCTACGAGCAGTACTTC
CASSTGTGGTYEQYF
>TRBV19|.|TRBJ2-2|.
TGTGCCAGTAGTAGGGCAGATAACACCGGGGAGCTGTTTTTT
CASSRADNTGELFF
>TRBV5-6|TRBD1|TRBJ2-7|.
TGTGCCAGCAGCTTGTTAGGGACAGGATTCTACGAGCAGTACTTC
CASSLLGTGFYEQYF
>TRBV11-2|.|TRBJ2-2|.
TGTGCCAGCAGCTTTCTACCTACCGCTAACACCGGGGAGCTGTTTTTT
CASSFLPTANTGELFF
>TRBV7-3|.|TRBJ1-1|.
TGTGCCAGCAGCTTCGCGCCGAACACTGAAGCTTTCTTT
CASSFAPNTEAFF
>TRBV2|TRBD1|TRBJ1-1|.
TGTGCCAGCAGGGAGGACAGGGAGGAAGCTTTCTTT
CASREDREEAFF
>TRBV7-2|.|TRBJ1-1|.
TGTGCCAGCAGCTTTAAAGCGAAGGCTGAAGCTTTCTTT
CASSFKAKAEAFF
>TRBV7-2|.|TRBJ1-5|.
TGTGCCAGCAGCCCCTGGACGAGGGGTGGCAATCAGCCCCAGCATTTT
CASSPWTRGGNQPQHF
>TRBV6-1|TRBD1|TRBJ2-7|.
TGTGCCAGCAGTGAAGTGAGACAGGGTTCCTACGAGCAGTACTTC
CASSEVRQGSYEQYF
>TRBV7-2|.|TRBJ2-7|.
TGTGCCAGCAGCTTAAGGGGTACGGGCGAGCAGTACTTC
CASSLRGTGEQYF
>TRBV7-3|.|TRBJ2-1|.
TGTGCCAGCAGCCAAAAGCCGGGAGTATATGAGCAGTTCTTC
CASSQKPGVYEQFF
>TRBV5-1|.|TRBJ1-5|.
TGCGCCAGCAGCTTGGATCGGGGGAGCAATCAGCCCCAGCATTTT
CASSLDRGSNQPQHF
>TRBV7-9|TRBD2|TRBJ2-7|.
TGTGCCAGCAACCAGCTACTAGCGGCCTCCTACGAGCAGTACTTC
CASNQLLAASYEQYF
>TRBV5-1|.|TRBJ2-1|.
TGCGCCAGCAGCTTGGCTAGCGCTTACAATGAGCAGTTCTTC
CASSLASAYNEQFF
>TRBV19|TRBD2|TRBJ2-1|once
TGTGCCAGTAGGATTAGCGGGAACTCCTACAATGAGCAGTTCTTC
CASRISGNSYNEQFF
>TRBV5-6|.|TRBJ2-4|.
TGTGCCAGCAGCCAGGGACAATTCGGGTCGGTCATTCAGTACTTC
CASSQGQFGSVIQYF
>TRBV18|.|TRBJ2-2|.
TGTGCCAGCTCACCAAGCAGCCAAGGGGGAACCGGGGAGCTGTTTTTT
CASSPSSQGGTGELFF
>TRBV27|TRBD2|TRBJ2-1|.
TGTGCCAGCAGCCTGACCAGCGGGGGGGGGCAGTTCTTC
CASSLTSGGGQFF
>TRBV7-8|.|TRBJ1-6|.
TGTGCCAGCAGCTTGGGGGGCGATTCACCCCTCCACTTT
CASSLGGDSPLHF
>TRBV28|.|TRBJ1-5|.
TGTGCCAGCAGACCTTCAGGAAATCAGCCCCAGCATTTT
CASRPSGNQPQHF
>TRBV27|TRBD2|TRBJ2-5|.
TGTGCCAGCACCAAATCGGGACTAGCGGGAGCGGCGGGATTAGAGACCCAGTACTTC
CASTKSGLAGAAGLETQYF
>TRBV6-1|.|TRBJ2-5|.
TGTGCCAGCAGTCCGGATCCACTAGGGACCCAGTACTTC
CASSPDPLGTQYF